This TCR beta chain was sequenced during a study of CD8 T cells in ankylosing spondylitis. On this clonotype: The antigen is undetermined.

Via MiXCR, TCRdb re-called the 5' RACE reads, giving one row per CDR3 protein. The table has roughly 370,000 distinct CDR3 sequences, about 20% seen once. Study-wide findings and caveats: In ankylosing spondylitis patients, matched synovial fluid reportedly showed significant enrichment of disease-linked clones. Disease-linked clones displayed a CD8+ phenotype and appeared relatively rarely in peripheral blood. Ankylosing spondylitis blood seemed to carry a telltale TCR beta motif made of seven or eight highly homologous variants.

V lost 6 bases and J lost 4, with 17 bases in between. The length of the CDR3 is 15 residues. CDR1 SGHTS and CDR2 YDEGEE come from the germline V gene. What was sequenced was blood, either unsorted or a sorted T cell fraction (not recorded which). This chain links TRBV5-8 with TRBJ2-1; possibly TRBD1 or TRBD2 for D (5 bases each). The sequence was collected from a male donor with ankylosing spondylitis. The CDR3 is CASIPGAGSYNEQFF. CDR3 nucleotide sequence: TGTGCCAGCATCCCCGGGGCAGGGTCTTACAATGAGCAGTTCTTC.